This entry lists 12 T cell receptor beta chains sequenced from one sample in a study of identical twins. TCRdb re-called the 5' RACE reads through MiXCR, storing one row per CDR3 protein. This sample carries 500,000 to 700,000 distinct CDR3 sequences, under 8.5% of them seen once, and the ten largest clones take 1.6%. A further study also used this sample, focusing on yellow fever vaccine responses in identical twins.

The sequenced sample consisted of PBMCs. The receptors originated from a woman between 18 and 29 years old in good health.

The rearrangement uses TRBV7-6 and TRBJ2-5, with D possibly TRBD1 on 5 matching bases. Trimming removed 6 bases at V and 5 bases at J, with 7 bases between. Germline assignment: CDR1 SGHVS and CDR2 FNYEAQ. CDR3 size: 11 residues. CDR3 in DNA: TGTGCCAGCAGAGGGGCGGAGACCCAGTACTTC. Its protein is CASRGAETQYF.

This chain uses TRBV10-3 with TRBJ2-3; weak D call: TRBD1 (5 bases). The CDR3 covers 14 residues. The V end lost 10 bases, the J end lost 2 bases, and 16 bases lay between the germline ends. Germline V gene lookup returns CDR1 ENHRY and CDR2 SYGVKD. The CDR3 DNA sequence: TGTGCCACACAGGACGGCCTAAACACAGATACGCAGTATTTT. Residues: CATQDGLNTDTQYF.

This clonotype was picked up many times. The CDR3 sequence: CASIPESGQQLYGYTF. Written as DNA, the CDR3 is TGTGCCAGCATCCCGGAGTCGGGACAGCAACTCTATGGCTACACCTTC. V is TRBV12-3 or TRBV12-4 and J is TRBJ1-2; 7 bases align to TRBD1. This CDR3 has 16 amino acids. V shed 7 bases, J shed 4 bases, and the junction held 15 bases outside the gene matches.

This clonotype has more than one count but fewer than ten. V and J are TRBV7-7 and TRBJ2-1; 12 bases map to TRBD1. The germline CDR1 and CDR2 sequences are SSHAT and FNYEAQ (reference sequence). V shed 5 bases, J shed 7 bases, and the junction held 3 bases outside the gene matches. The CDR3 is 14 residues long. CDR3 coding DNA: TGTGCCAGCAGCATGGGACAGGGGGCGAATGAGCAGTTCTTC. Protein product: CASSMGQGANEQFF.

V gene TRBV7-9 combines with J gene TRBJ1-6; D may be TRBD1 (6 bases). The germline V gene has CDR1 SEHNR and CDR2 FQNEAQ (reference sequence). CDR3 length: 14 residues. Trimming took off 6 bases at V and 6 bases at J, with 12 bases between the two ends. The CDR3 protein is CASSEQGFNSPLHF. CDR3 coding DNA: TGTGCCAGCAGTGAGCAGGGGTTTAATTCACCCCTCCACTTT.

Concerning this clonotype: An end of the junction differs from the germline gene, which may be a read error. The rearrangement links TRBV12-3 or TRBV12-4 to TRBJ2-1; 10 bases align to TRBD2. This CDR3 has 15 amino acids. This CDR3 reads CASRLGLAVYNEQFF. CDR3 sequence (DNA): TGTGCCAGCAGGTTAGGACTAGCGGTTTACAATGAGCAGTTCTTC.

This rearrangement joins TRBV6-1 to TRBJ1-1; D ambiguous. This CDR3 comprises 13 residues. Germline lookup yields CDR1 MNHNS and CDR2 SASEGT. V was trimmed by 8 bases and J by 6 bases, leaving 16 bases between them. The CDR3 DNA reads TGTGCCAGCGGAGTCAGTCATTATTCTGAAGCTTTCTTT. Translation gives CASGVSHYSEAFF.

The chain joins TRBV28 to TRBJ2-1; 12 positions match TRBD2. From germline, CDR1 is MDHEN and CDR2 SYDVKM. The CDR3 is made up of 16 amino acids. V lost 5 bases to trimming and J lost 5 bases; unmatched junction nucleotides: 7. CDR3 in DNA: TGTGCCAGCAGTGAAGGGACTAGCGGGCTAGACAATGAGCAGTTCTTC. This encodes CASSEGTSGLDNEQFF.

This clonotype was found a few times. In DNA, the CDR3 is TGTGCCAGCAGCGTAGGGGCAGGGGGAACCTACAATGAGCAGTTCTTC. This sequence encodes CASSVGAGGTYNEQFF. This chain links TRBV9 with TRBJ2-1; 7 bases are a match to TRBD1. This CDR3 has 16 residues. After removal of 0 bases from V and 2 bases from J, the junction contained 5 bases not matched to a gene. From germline, CDR1 is SGDLS and CDR2 YYNGEE.

There are many counts of this clonotype. The genes are TRBV2 and TRBJ2-3, with TRBD1 identical over 9 bases. CDR1 is SNHLY, CDR2 FYNNEI, per germline. V dropped 6 bases and J dropped 1; count of bases not matched to a gene: 5. The CDR3 contains 15 residues. CDR3 nucleotide sequence: TGTGCCAGCAGAAAGGACAGGGGAGGCACAGATACGCAGTATTTT. The encoded protein is CASRKDRGGTDTQYF.

The chain uses TRBV27 and TRBJ1-2; D ambiguous. V lost 4 bases, J lost 0 bases, and 6 bases lay in between. Germline V gene data show CDR1 as MNHEY and CDR2 as SMNVEV (reference sequence). CDR3 size: 13 residues. Written as DNA, the CDR3 is TGTGCCAGCAGTTCCGAAGCTAACTATGGCTACACCTTC. It yields the protein CASSSEANYGYTF.

In its sample, this clonotype was seen a few times. The chain employs TRBV19 and TRBJ2-2, with 7 nucleotides matching TRBD1. The CDR3 length is 15 residues. CDR1 and CDR2 from the germline V gene are LNHDA and SQIVND (reference sequence). The V gene end was trimmed by 6 bases and the J gene end by 0 bases; junction bases not matched to a gene: 4. Written as DNA, the CDR3 is TGTGCCAGTAGCGTGGGACAGACGAACACCGGGGAGCTGTTTTTT. Residues: CASSVGQTNTGELFF.